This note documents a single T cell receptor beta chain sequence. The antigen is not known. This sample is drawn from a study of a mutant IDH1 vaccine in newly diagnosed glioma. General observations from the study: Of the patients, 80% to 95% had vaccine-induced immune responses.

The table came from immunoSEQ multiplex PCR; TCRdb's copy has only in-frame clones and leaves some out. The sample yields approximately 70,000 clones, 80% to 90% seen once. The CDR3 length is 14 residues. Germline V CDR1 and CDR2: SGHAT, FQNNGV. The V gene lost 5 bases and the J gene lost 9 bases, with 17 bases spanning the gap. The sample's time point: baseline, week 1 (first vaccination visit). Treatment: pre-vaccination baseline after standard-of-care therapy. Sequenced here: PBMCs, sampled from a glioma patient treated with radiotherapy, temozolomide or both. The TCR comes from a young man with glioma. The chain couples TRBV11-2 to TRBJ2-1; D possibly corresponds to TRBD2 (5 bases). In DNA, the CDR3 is TGTGCCAGCAGCCGCGGCCGAGAGCGGCGTGAGCAGTTCTTC. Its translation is CASSRGRERREQFF.